This TCR beta chain was sequenced for a study of human T cells and chemical hapten exposure. In the study overall: The use of 2% DPC on around 2 cm by around 2 cm of upper inner arm skin constituted sensitization. Epicutaneous patch tests delivered 0.01% DPC to the upper back, with evaluation at 6 days.

Specified time point: pre-sensitization, week 0. The treatment is: therapeutic diphenylcyclopropenone sensitization with weekly scalp DPC. Unique molecular identifiers were attached to individual cDNA molecules within the library. MiXCR was run by TCRdb on the RACE reads, yielding one entry per CDR3 protein. The sample includes about 64,000 distinct CDR3 sequences, roughly 10% of them seen just once. Broader study findings: Sensitizing with DPC caused no change in TCRs above 1 in 1000 frequency.

The germline CDR1 and CDR2 sequences are LGHNA and YSLEER. Unmatched junction bases numbered 9, after V lost 0 bases and J lost 4 bases. This CDR3 spans 18 amino acids. As to this clonotype: Its cognate antigen is unknown.

The sequence was obtained from a middle-aged woman with alopecia areata. Some clones in this sample may be carry-over from other donors' samples. This chain joins TRBV4-3 and TRBJ2-3; 11 bases are shared with TRBD2. The sample here was whole blood, taken in connection with sensitization to the hapten diphenylcyclopropenone (DPC). The CDR3 DNA follows: TGCGCCAGCAGCCAAGATGATGCTAGCGGGGGGTTTGCAGATACGCAGTATTTT. It specifies CASSQDDASGGFADTQYF.